The 4 T cell receptor beta chains below were found in one sample sequenced in a study of blood T cell repertoires in COVID-19. The repertoire was sequenced with immunoSEQ multiplex PCR; TCRdb's copy has only in-frame clones and lacks some. The sample records a few hundred thousand clones, nearly 90% being singletons. Sample: PBMCs or T cells enriched from blood (not recorded which). All receptors derive from a woman aged 18-29 years with acute COVID-19.

This clone was observed once. CDR3 DNA: TGTGCCAGCAGTCTACTACAGGGGGGAGCTAACTATGGCTACACCTTC. It codes for CASSLLQGGANYGYTF. The V and J genes are TRBV28 and TRBJ1-2, with 8 positions matching TRBD1. The germline V gene has CDR1 MDHEN and CDR2 SYDVKM. The CDR3 length is 16 residues. With 5 bases clipped from V and 0 bases from J, the junction kept 8 bases outside the gene matches.

This clone was observed once. This chain links TRBV11-2 with TRBJ2-2, with 7 bases matching TRBD2. Germline V gene data show CDR1 as SGHAT and CDR2 as FQNNGV. This CDR3 region has 19 residues. V lost 3 bases and J lost 1; bases outside the gene matches: 14. Here the CDR3 DNA reads TGTGCCAGCAGCTTTCAAATAAGGTGGCTAGCGGAGAACACCGGGGAGCTGTTTTTT. Residues: CASSFQIRWLAENTGELFF.

This sequence joins TRBV19 and TRBJ2-5; TRBD1 aligns across 8 bases. Germline lookup yields CDR1 LNHDA and CDR2 SQIVND (reference sequence). The CDR3 is 15 residues long. V trimming: 4 bases; J trimming: 5 bases; junction bases outside the gene matches: 9. In nucleotides, the CDR3 is TGTGCCAGTAGTACCTCGCGGACAGGGACTGAGACCCAGTACTTC. Its translation: CASSTSRTGTETQYF.

This rearrangement joins TRBV28 to TRBJ2-7; D ambiguous. V was shortened by 8 bases and J by 9 bases, with 11 bases between the two germline ends. The CDR3 extends over 10 amino acids. Per germline, CDR1 MDHEN and CDR2 SYDVKM. The chain's CDR3 is CASGPAGQYF. The CDR3 bases are TGTGCCAGCGGGCCGGCTGGGCAGTACTTC.